This record looks at one T cell receptor beta chain sequence and its context. The antigen remains unidentified. The junction and the germline gene differ at one end; a read error may be behind it. TCRdb keeps only in-frame clones here, not all; method: immunoSEQ multiplex PCR. The sample has 2 million to 2.5 million clones; around 95% are singletons. CD4+ cells yielded CD45RA+ naive and CD45RA-negative memory subsets. The sample comes from a study of shared clonotypes between healthy human individuals. Study-level points and caveats: When compared with the clonotypes that were shared by all four sorted-subset donors, the non-shared clonotypes turned out to have lower generation probabilities.

Germline CDR1 and CDR2: SSHAT and FNYEAQ (reference sequence). The CDR3 has 13 residues. The V call is TRBV7-7, the J call TRBJ1-1; D remains ambiguous. Sequenced sample: naive CD4+ T cells sorted from blood. The subset: CD45RA+ positively selected. This sequence was found in a man aged 18 to 29 in good health. The CDR3 loop is CASSLNVNTEAFF. CDR3 sequence (DNA): TGTGCTAGCAGCTTAAACGTGAACACTGAAGCTTTCTTT.